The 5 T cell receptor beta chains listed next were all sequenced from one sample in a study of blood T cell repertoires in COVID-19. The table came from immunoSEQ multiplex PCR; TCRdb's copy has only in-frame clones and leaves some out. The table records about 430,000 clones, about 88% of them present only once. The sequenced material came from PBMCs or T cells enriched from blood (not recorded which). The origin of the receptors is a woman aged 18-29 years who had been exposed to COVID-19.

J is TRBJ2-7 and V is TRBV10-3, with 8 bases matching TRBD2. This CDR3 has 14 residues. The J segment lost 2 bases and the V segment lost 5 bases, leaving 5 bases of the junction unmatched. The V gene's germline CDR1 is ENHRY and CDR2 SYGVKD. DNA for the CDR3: TGTGCCATCAGTCTAGCGGGTTTGGCCTACGAGCAGTACTTC. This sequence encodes CAISLAGLAYEQYF.

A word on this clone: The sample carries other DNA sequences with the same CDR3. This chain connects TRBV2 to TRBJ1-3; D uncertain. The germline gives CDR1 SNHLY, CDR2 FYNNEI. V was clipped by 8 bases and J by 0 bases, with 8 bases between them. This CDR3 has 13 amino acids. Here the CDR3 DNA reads TGTGCCAGCTCAGGACTCTCTGGAAACACCATATATTTT. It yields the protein CASSGLSGNTIYF.

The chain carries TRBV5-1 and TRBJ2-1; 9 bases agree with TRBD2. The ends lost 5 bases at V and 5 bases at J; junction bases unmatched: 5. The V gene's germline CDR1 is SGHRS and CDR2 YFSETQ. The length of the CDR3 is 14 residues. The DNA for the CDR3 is TGCGCCAGCAGGGTAGCGGGAGCGAACAATGAGCAGTTCTTC. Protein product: CASRVAGANNEQFF.

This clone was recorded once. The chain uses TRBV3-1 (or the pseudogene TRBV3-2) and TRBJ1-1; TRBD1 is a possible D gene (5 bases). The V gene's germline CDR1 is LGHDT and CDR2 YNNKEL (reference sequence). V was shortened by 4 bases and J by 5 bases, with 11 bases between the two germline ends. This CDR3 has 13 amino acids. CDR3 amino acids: CASSPGVGTEAFF. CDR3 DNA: TGTGCCAGCAGCCCGGGGGTTGGGACTGAAGCTTTCTTT.

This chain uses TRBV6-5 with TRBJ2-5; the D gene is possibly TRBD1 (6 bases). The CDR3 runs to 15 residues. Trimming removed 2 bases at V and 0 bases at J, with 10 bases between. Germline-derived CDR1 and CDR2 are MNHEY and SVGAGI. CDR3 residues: CASSYGTPYQETQYF. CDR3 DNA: TGTGCCAGCAGTTACGGGACACCCTACCAAGAGACCCAGTACTTC.